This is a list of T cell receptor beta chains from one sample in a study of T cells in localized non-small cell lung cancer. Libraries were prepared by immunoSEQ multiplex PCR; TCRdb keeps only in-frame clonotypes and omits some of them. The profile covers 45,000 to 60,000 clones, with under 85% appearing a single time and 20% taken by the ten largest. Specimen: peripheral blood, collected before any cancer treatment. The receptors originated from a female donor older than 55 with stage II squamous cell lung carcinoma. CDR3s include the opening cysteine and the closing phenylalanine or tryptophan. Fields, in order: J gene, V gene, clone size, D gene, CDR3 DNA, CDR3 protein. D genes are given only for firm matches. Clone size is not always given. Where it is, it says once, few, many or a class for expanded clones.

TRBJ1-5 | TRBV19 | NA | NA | TGTGCCAGTAGCACAGGACCGCCCCTTATACAGCCCCAGCATTTT | CASSTGPPLIQPQHF
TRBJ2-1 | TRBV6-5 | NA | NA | TGTGCCAGCAGTTACTCCAGGACAACCAACAATGAGCAGTTCTTC | CASSYSRTTNNEQFF
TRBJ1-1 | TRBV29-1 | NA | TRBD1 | TGCAGCGTTGACACAGGGGGCGCGGAGTGGGGGACTGAAGCTTTCTTT | CSVDTGGAEWGTEAFF
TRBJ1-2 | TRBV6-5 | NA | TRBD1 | TGTGCCAGCAGTCAGACAGGGGGGAACTATGGCTACACCTTC | CASSQTGGNYGYTF
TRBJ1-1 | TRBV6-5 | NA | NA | TGTGCCAGCAGGTATGAGTTGAACACTGAAGCTTTCTTT | CASRYELNTEAFF
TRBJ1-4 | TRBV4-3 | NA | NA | TGCGCCAGCAGCCGGGGAGACGCTAAAGAAAAACTGTTTTTT | CASSRGDAKEKLFF
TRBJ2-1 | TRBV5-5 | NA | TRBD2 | TGTGCCAGCAGCCGGCCAAGCGGGGGGGCCGACAATGAGCAGTTCTTC | CASSRPSGGADNEQFF
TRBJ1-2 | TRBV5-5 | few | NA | TGTGCCAGCAGCTCGACGGAAGGTACCCCCTATGGCTACACCTTC | CASSSTEGTPYGYTF
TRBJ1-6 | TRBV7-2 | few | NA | TGTGCCAGCAGCTTACTCCCCGGGTCACCCCTCCACTTT | CASSLLPGSPLHF
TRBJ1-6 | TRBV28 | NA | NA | TGTGCCAGCAGCCCTAGGGGGGGGCTGAATTCACCCCTCCACTTT | CASSPRGGLNSPLHF
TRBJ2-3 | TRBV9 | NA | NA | TGTGCCAGCAGCGCCCGAGACTGGTCAGATACGCAGTATTTT | CASSARDWSDTQYF